One sample yielded the 9 T cell receptor beta chains listed below, sequenced in a study of cytomegalovirus exposure and HLA in healthy donors. Amplification used 60 Vbeta primers and 13 Jbeta primers. Sequenced by immunoSEQ multiplex PCR; TCRdb stores in-frame clones only, minus some. Here the sample table reports about 160,000 clones. The sample taken for sequencing was PBMCs. Receptors were obtained from a woman aged 60-75 years in good health and CMV-seronegative.

V is TRBV7-9 and J is TRBJ2-2; TRBD2 matches 7 bases. The CDR3 sequence is 14 residues long. Looked up from germline, CDR1 is SEHNR and CDR2 is FQNEAQ (reference sequence). J lost 4 bases, V lost 3 bases, and 2 bases had no gene match. CDR3 sequence reads: CASSLRESTGELFF. The CDR3 region has the DNA TGTGCCAGCAGCTTGCGGGAGAGCACCGGGGAGCTGTTTTTT.

The chain combines TRBV28 with TRBJ1-2; 7 positions agree with TRBD1. This CDR3 contains 16 residues. Germline V gene sequence: CDR1 MDHEN, CDR2 SYDVKM. The V segment lost 4 bases and the J segment 5 bases; nucleotides outside the gene matches: 13. CDR3 nucleotide sequence: TGTGCCAGCAGTTCTCGTAGACAGGGATTCCCATATGGCTACACCTTC. Translated, it gives CASSSRRQGFPYGYTF.

V is TRBV10-3 and J is TRBJ2-7; D perhaps matches TRBD1 (6 bases). The CDR3 runs to 13 residues. With 6 bases removed from V and 0 bases from J, the gap between germline ends came to 9 bases. Germline CDR1 ENHRY, CDR2 SYGVKD. The CDR3 DNA follows: TGTGCCATCAGCCGGGACATCTCCTACGAGCAGTACTTC. Amino acids: CAISRDISYEQYF.

The chain carries TRBV29-1 and TRBJ1-5; maybe TRBD1 (5 bases). V lost 5 bases to trimming and J lost 3 bases, with 11 bases between them. CDR1 SQVTM and CDR2 ANQGSEA come from the germline V gene. The CDR3 is made up of 13 amino acids. The CDR3 sequence is CSVLDTDNQPQHF. As DNA, the CDR3 is TGCAGCGTTTTGGACACGGACAATCAGCCCCAGCATTTT.

This rearrangement joins TRBV19 to TRBJ2-1; TRBD1 matches at 9 bases. The CDR3 length is 13 residues. Per germline, CDR1 LNHDA and CDR2 SQIVND (reference sequence). The junction had 10 bases not matched to a gene; V was cut back by 5 bases and J by 14 bases. CDR3 sequence: CASSSGTGTEKFF. The CDR3 nucleotides are TGTGCCAGTAGTTCCGGGACAGGGACAGAAAAGTTCTTC.

The CDR3 protein is CASSPGQGAVNTEAFF. The CDR3 bases are TGTGCCAGCAGCCCGGGACAGGGGGCGGTGAACACTGAAGCTTTCTTT. This chain links TRBV5-4 with TRBJ1-1; TRBD1 matches 12 bases. This CDR3 has 16 residues. Germline CDR1 and CDR2: SGHNT and YYREEE (reference sequence). Losses at the gene ends were 4 bases for V and 0 bases for J; bases not matched to a gene: 4.

CDR3 region: CASTPWGQSYEQYF. In DNA form, the CDR3 reads TGTGCCAGCACCCCATGGGGACAGAGCTACGAGCAGTACTTC. The gene calls are TRBV11-2 and TRBJ2-7, with 7 nucleotides matching TRBD1. Germline CDR1 is SGHAT and CDR2 is FQNNGV. The CDR3 has 14 residues. V was pared by 7 bases and J by 3 bases, with 9 bases of the junction left unmatched.

The chain employs TRBV27 and TRBJ2-1; D is possibly TRBD2 (7 bases). The CDR3 extends over 19 amino acids. Germline V CDR1 and CDR2: MNHEY, SMNVEV (reference sequence). The ends were cut back, 2 bases at V and 12 bases at J, with 32 bases in the middle. The CDR3 reads CASSLKGGGSSRPLVRQFF. Here the CDR3 DNA reads TGTGCCAGCAGTTTAAAGGGGGGGGGCTCTAGCCGACCTTTGGTTAGGCAGTTCTTC.

This chain connects TRBV5-6 to TRBJ2-3; maybe TRBD1 (6 bases). The CDR3 consists of 16 residues. V was trimmed by 0 bases and J by 2 bases, leaving 13 bases between them. Looked up from germline, CDR1 is SGHDT and CDR2 is YYEEEE. The CDR3 DNA sequence: TGTGCCAGCAGCTTGGGGGGGCCCTACGCCACAGATACGCAGTATTTT. Translation gives CASSLGGPYATDTQYF. The entire variable domain, with the rest obtained from reference TRBV5-6 and TRBJ2-3, is as follows: DAGVTQSPTHLIKTRGQQVTLRCSPKSGHDTVSWYQQALGQGPQFIFQYYEEEERQRGNFPDRFSGHQFPNYSSELNVNALLLGDSALYLCASSLGGPYATDTQYFGPGTRLTVL.